This T cell receptor (beta chain) was identified in a study of regulatory T cells in long-lasting Graves disease. This clonotype appeared a few times. Time point noted: newly diagnosed GD, antithyroid drugs for less than 3 months. TCR sequences were obtained from RNA taken from PBMCs. The CDR3 totals 19 residues. V was clipped by 3 bases and J by 1 base, with 22 bases between them. Germline V gene data show CDR1 as MNHEY and CDR2 as SMNVEV (reference sequence). Library construction for TCR beta used iRepertoire HTBI primers and Arm-PCR of CDR3 regions. TCRdb reanalysed the multiplex PCR reads using MiXCR and keeps one entry per CDR3 protein. This sample has 300,000 to 400,000 distinct CDR3 sequences; 15% to 20% occur once, and the top ten carry roughly 40%.

V and J are TRBV27 and TRBJ1-5, with D possibly TRBD1 on 5 matching bases. This TCR was sampled from a female donor with Graves disease. This sample comprised peripheral blood mononuclear cells (PBMCs), obtained at new diagnosis, from a patient treated with antithyroid drugs. The CDR3 is CASSFRGGTGSLSNQPQHF. DNA of the CDR3: TGTGCCAGCAGTTTTCGCGGGGGGACCGGGTCCTTAAGCAATCAGCCCCAGCATTTT.